This T cell receptor (beta chain) comes out of a study of PD-L1 blockade in urothelial cancer. Sequencing was performed with immunoSEQ multiplex PCR; in TCRdb, only in-frame clones are kept and a portion is missing. The data show about 71,000 clones, approximately 91% seen once. This CDR3 region has 14 residues. V was clipped by 6 bases and J by 0 bases; unmatched bases: 4. Germline V gene data show CDR1 as ENHRY and CDR2 as SYGVKD. The chain joins TRBV10-3 to TRBJ2-7; TRBD1 matches 8 bases. The receptor was derived from a man aged 60-69 years with urothelial cancer. The material was PBMCs, obtained around atezolizumab (anti-PD-L1) treatment. The CDR3 nucleotides are TGTGCCATCAGCGGACAGGGAAGCTCCTACGAGCAGTACTTC. Translation: CAISGQGSSYEQYF.